This T cell receptor (beta chain) originates from a study of blood T cell repertoires in COVID-19. Residents of about two dozen US areas, aged about 18 to 89 years, made up the participants. The study assigned cohorts using participant-reported clinical history. In the original analysis: Reference gene primer amplification in the assay estimated nucleated cell counts. TCRdb's table, derived via immunoSEQ multiplex PCR, lists solely in-frame clones and lacks some. The DNA gave D and trimming, while V, J and clone size come from that table. The sample comprises some 270,000 clones, about nine tenths of which are singletons, and about 4% rests with the top ten. The germline V gene encodes CDR1 SGHTA and CDR2 FQGNSA. The CDR3 totals 14 residues. The V and J ends lost 5 bases and 2 bases respectively, with 9 bases between them.

The sample consisted of PBMCs or T cells enriched from blood (not recorded which). The chain carries TRBV7-2 and TRBJ2-2; no clear D. The receptor was derived from a woman aged 25 to 39 with acute COVID-19. The CDR3 DNA reads TGTGCCAGCAGCCACTACATTAACACCGGGGAGCTGTTTTTT. Protein: CASSHYINTGELFF.